This entry lists 11 T cell receptor beta chains sequenced from one sample in a study of blood T cell repertoires in COVID-19. The protocol was immunoSEQ multiplex PCR, while the TCRdb copy is restricted to in-frame clones and leaves out a portion. The sample consists of a few hundred thousand clones, around 84% of them appearing once. Sample: peripheral blood. The source is a man aged 60 to 69 with acute or convalescent COVID-19.

This clone was recorded once. V gene TRBV7-2 combines with J gene TRBJ2-7; no clear D gene. Germline V lookup: CDR1 SGHTA, CDR2 FQGNSA. The germline V and J ends were trimmed by 3 bases and 3 bases, with 3 bases remaining between them. CDR3 length: 11 residues. The DNA for the CDR3 is TGTGCCAGCAGCTTGTACTACGAGCAGTACTTC. Protein: CASSLYYEQYF.

The rearrangement links TRBV7-8 to TRBJ2-7; 7 bases line up with TRBD1. The CDR3 totals 16 residues. CDR1 and CDR2 (germline): SGHVS, FQNEAQ. J gave up 2 bases and V 0 bases, and 7 bases lay outside the gene matches. CDR3 residues: CASSLAGTAPTYEQYF. The CDR3 DNA reads TGTGCCAGCAGCTTAGCCGGGACAGCTCCGACCTACGAGCAGTACTTC. The full variable domain, with the rest looked up from reference TRBV7-8 and TRBJ2-7, is GAGVSQSPRYKVAKRGQDVALRCDPISGHVSLFWYQQALGQGPEFLTYFQNEAQLDKSGLPSDRFFAERPEGSVSTLKIQRTQQEDSAVYLCASSLAGTAPTYEQYFGPGTRLTVT.

This clone has just one count. This chain uses TRBV7-8 with TRBJ1-1; 8 bases line up with TRBD1. The germline V gene encodes CDR1 SGHVS and CDR2 FQNEAQ. This CDR3 spans 17 amino acids. Trimming cost V 8 bases and J 1 base; bases outside gene matches: 15. For the CDR3, the DNA is TGTGCCAGCGGAACCTCCCGGACAGGGAATTGGAACACTGAAGCTTTCTTT. It specifies CASGTSRTGNWNTEAFF. The full variable domain, with the rest looked up from reference TRBV7-8 and TRBJ1-1, is GAGVSQSPRYKVAKRGQDVALRCDPISGHVSLFWYQQALGQGPEFLTYFQNEAQLDKSGLPSDRFFAERPEGSVSTLKIQRTQQEDSAVYLCASGTSRTGNWNTEAFFGQGTRLTVV.

The chain joins TRBV7-2 to TRBJ2-3; 9 bases map to TRBD2. CDR3 size: 16 residues. V was clipped by 4 bases and J by 2 bases; unmatched bases: 7. The V gene's germline CDR1 is SGHTA and CDR2 FQGNSA. CDR3 bases: TGTGCCAGCAGCTCCGGGCAGCGGGGGGACACAGATACGCAGTATTTT. Residues: CASSSGQRGDTDTQYF.

The chain carries TRBV27 and TRBJ2-7; tentative D call: TRBD2 (5 bases). The ends were cut back, 1 base at V and 5 bases at J, with 12 bases in the middle. CDR1 and CDR2 from the germline V gene are MNHEY and SMNVEV (reference sequence). The CDR3 has 14 amino acids. CDR3 bases: TGTGCCAGCAGTTTATATTCGGGGTTCGACGAGCAGTACTTC. Residues: CASSLYSGFDEQYF.

V is TRBV6-6 and J is TRBJ2-1, with 9 bases that match TRBD1. V dropped 4 bases and J dropped 3; count of bases not matched to a gene: 7. CDR3 length: 16 residues. CDR1 and CDR2 from the germline V gene are MNHNY and SVGAGI (reference sequence). The CDR3 loop is CASSSLGTGYYNEQFF. CDR3 coding DNA: TGTGCCAGCAGTTCACTCGGGACAGGGTACTACAATGAGCAGTTCTTC.

V usage is TRBV6-2 or TRBV6-3 and J usage is TRBJ1-2; possible D gene TRBD1, 6 bases. From germline, CDR1 is MNHEY and CDR2 SVGEGT. This CDR3 is built from 16 residues. V lost 2 bases to trimming and J lost 4 bases, with 17 bases between them. The CDR3 protein is CASSYTVWQGIYGYTF. CDR3 nucleotide sequence: TGTGCCAGCAGTTACACCGTCTGGCAGGGGATCTATGGCTACACCTTC.

The gene calls are TRBV28 and TRBJ2-7; D is uncertain. From germline, CDR1 is MDHEN and CDR2 SYDVKM. V lost 8 bases, J lost 4 bases, and 12 bases lay in between. The CDR3 has 12 amino acids. Written as DNA, the CDR3 is TGTGCCAGCCGGTCCAGCAGGTACGAGCAGTACTTC. Translated, it gives CASRSSRYEQYF.

The V call is TRBV28, the J call TRBJ2-5; weak D call: TRBD2 (7 bases). V was shortened by 1 base and J by 2 bases, with 14 bases between the two germline ends. Germline values: CDR1 MDHEN, CDR2 SYDVKM. This CDR3 comprises 16 residues. CDR3 nucleotide sequence: TGTGCCAGCAGTTTATATGCGGGGGCAACTCAAGAGACCCAGTACTTC. Translated, it gives CASSLYAGATQETQYF.

The chain combines TRBV3-1 (or the pseudogene TRBV3-2) with TRBJ2-7; D is unresolved. From germline, CDR1 is LGHDT and CDR2 YNNKEL (reference sequence). Trimming pared 7 bases from V and 6 bases from J, leaving 25 bases between. This CDR3 is built from 16 residues. Here the CDR3 reads CASTQARGLNYSEQYF. The CDR3 DNA sequence: TGTGCCAGCACGCAAGCTCGTGGCCTTAACTACTCCGAGCAGTACTTC.

V is TRBV6-4 and J is TRBJ2-3; the D gene is possibly TRBD2 (6 bases). Germline CDR1 and CDR2: MRHNA and SNTAGT. The CDR3 totals 15 residues. Trimming pared 2 bases from V and 4 bases from J, leaving 13 bases between. The CDR3, as DNA: TGTGCCAGCAGTGACGGAGGGTCGGGCCCAGATACGCAGTATTTT. Protein product: CASSDGGSGPDTQYF.